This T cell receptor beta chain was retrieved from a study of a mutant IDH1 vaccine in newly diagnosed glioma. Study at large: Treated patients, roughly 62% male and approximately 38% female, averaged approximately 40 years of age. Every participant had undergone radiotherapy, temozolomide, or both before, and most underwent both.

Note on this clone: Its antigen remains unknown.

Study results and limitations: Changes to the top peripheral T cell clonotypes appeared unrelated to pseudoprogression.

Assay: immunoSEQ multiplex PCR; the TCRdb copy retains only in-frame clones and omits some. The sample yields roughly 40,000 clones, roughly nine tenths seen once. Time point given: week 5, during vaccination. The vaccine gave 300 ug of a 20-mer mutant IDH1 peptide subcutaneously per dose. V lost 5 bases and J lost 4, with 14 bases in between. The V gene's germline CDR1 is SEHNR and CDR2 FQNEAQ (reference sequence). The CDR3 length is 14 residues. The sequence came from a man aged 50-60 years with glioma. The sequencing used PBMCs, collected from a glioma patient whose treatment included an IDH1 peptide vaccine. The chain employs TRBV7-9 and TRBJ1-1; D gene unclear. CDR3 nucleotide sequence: TGTGCCAGCAGCCCCCTTCAGAAGTTCACTGAAGCTTTCTTT. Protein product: CASSPLQKFTEAFF. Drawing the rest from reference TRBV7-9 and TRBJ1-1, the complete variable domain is DTGVSQNPRHKITKRGQNVTFRCDPISEHNRLYWYRQTLGQGPEFLTYFQNEAQLEKSRLLSDRFSAERPKGSFSTLEIQRTEQGDSAMYLCASSPLQKFTEAFFGQGTRLTVV.